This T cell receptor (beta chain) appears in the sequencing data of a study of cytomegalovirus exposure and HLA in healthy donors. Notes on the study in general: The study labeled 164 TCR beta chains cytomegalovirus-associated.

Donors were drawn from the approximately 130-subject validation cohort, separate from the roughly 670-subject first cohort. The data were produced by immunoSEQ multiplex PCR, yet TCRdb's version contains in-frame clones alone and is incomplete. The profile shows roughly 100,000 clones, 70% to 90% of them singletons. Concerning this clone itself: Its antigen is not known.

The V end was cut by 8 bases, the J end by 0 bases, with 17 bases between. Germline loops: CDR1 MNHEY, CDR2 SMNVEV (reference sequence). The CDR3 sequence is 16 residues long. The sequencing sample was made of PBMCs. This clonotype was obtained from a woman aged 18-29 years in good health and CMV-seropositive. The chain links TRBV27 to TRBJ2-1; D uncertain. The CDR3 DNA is TGTGCCAGCTCTAATGAGCGTCGACGCTCCTACAATGAGCAGTTCTTC. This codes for CASSNERRRSYNEQFF.